The 9 T cell receptor beta chains below come from one sample, sequenced in a study of T cells in Graves' hyperthyroidism and ophthalmopathy. Amplified TCR beta CDR3 regions came from RNA transcripts. The TCR CDR3 first-round RT-PCR relied on the HTBI primer set. TCRdb reanalysed the multiplex PCR reads using MiXCR and keeps one entry per CDR3 protein. This table holds over 700,000 distinct CDR3 sequences, 38% found once. The sequenced material came from blood. These receptors were collected from a man between 18 and 29 years old with Graves' hyperthyroidism.

This clonotype has a single count. Possible read error: a much larger clone is one base away. The rearrangement joins TRBV9 to TRBJ1-3; D is undetermined. Trimming removed 4 bases from V and 3 bases from J, with 8 bases in between. There are 13 residues in the CDR3. Germline loops: CDR1 SGDLS, CDR2 YYNGEE. The CDR3 DNA sequence: TGTGCCAGCAGCTACAACTGTGGAAACACCATATATTTT. This codes for CASSYNCGNTIYF.

This clonotype was seen at least ten times. This rearrangement joins TRBV12-3 or TRBV12-4 to TRBJ1-4; possibly TRBD1 for D (5 bases). V was shortened by 4 bases and J by 6 bases, with 12 bases between the two germline ends. CDR3 size: 14 residues. CDR3 protein: CASSSPGEDEKLFF. The CDR3 DNA is TGTGCCAGCAGTTCGCCGGGGGAAGATGAAAAACTGTTTTTT.

In its sample, this clonotype was seen many times. V gene TRBV10-3 combines with J gene TRBJ1-5, with 8 nucleotides matching TRBD1. This CDR3 region has 13 residues. Germline trimming cut 10 bases from V and 7 bases from J; bases unmatched to any gene: 9. CDR1 and CDR2 from the germline V gene are ENHRY and SYGVKD. The CDR3 loop reads CATSDRGEQPQHF. CDR3 nucleotides: TGTGCCACGTCTGACAGGGGCGAGCAGCCCCAGCATTTT.

This clonotype was counted ten times or more. This chain uses TRBV14 with TRBJ1-2, with unresolved D. This CDR3 has 14 residues. Trimming took 4 bases from V and 3 from J, leaving 12 bases between them. Germline CDR1 reads SGHDN; CDR2 reads FVKESK. CDR3 sequence: CASSLAGADYGYTF. CDR3 DNA: TGTGCCAGCAGCCTCGCGGGCGCTGACTATGGCTACACCTTC.

The V and J genes are TRBV5-8 and TRBJ2-5; D possibly corresponds to TRBD2 (6 bases). The CDR3 covers 16 residues. CDR1 is SGHTS and CDR2 is YDEGEE in the germline V gene. Trimming took 0 bases from V and 0 from J, leaving 12 bases between them. CDR3 DNA sequence: TGTGCCAGCAGCTTGGAAGCTAGCGAGTACCAAGAGACCCAGTACTTC. It codes for CASSLEASEYQETQYF. Combining the CDR3 with reference TRBV5-8 and TRBJ2-5 gives the whole variable domain EAGVTQSPTHLIKTRGQQATLRCSPISGHTSVYWYQQALGLGLQFLLWYDEGEERNRGNFPPRFSGRQFPNYSSELNVNALELEDSALYLCASSLEASEYQETQYFGPGTRLLVL.

V and J are TRBV5-6 and TRBJ1-2, with 12 bases aligning to TRBD1. This CDR3 has 14 residues. CDR1 is SGHDT and CDR2 is YYEEEE in the germline V gene. Germline trimming cut 5 bases from V and 7 bases from J; bases unmatched to any gene: 6. CDR3 in amino acids: CASRGQGAHLGYTF. For the CDR3, the DNA is TGTGCCAGCAGGGGACAGGGGGCGCATCTTGGCTACACCTTC.

The CDR3: CASSPIRGTANYEQYF. CDR3 sequence (DNA): TGTGCCAGCAGCCCTATACGTGGGACGGCAAATTACGAGCAGTACTTC. V gene TRBV9 combines with J gene TRBJ2-7, with D possibly being TRBD1 or TRBD2 (5 bases each). CDR1 is SGDLS, CDR2 YYNGEE, per germline. CDR3 length: 16 amino acids. The V end was cut by 4 bases, the J end by 4 bases, with 21 bases between. Variable domain in full (rest from reference TRBV9 and TRBJ2-7): DSGVTQTPKHLITATGQRVTLRCSPRSGDLSVYWYQQSLDQGLQFLIQYYNGEERAKGNILERFSAQQFPDLHSELNLSSLELGDSALYFCASSPIRGTANYEQYFGPGTRLTVT.

This clonotype was detected ten times or more. This sequence joins TRBV10-3 and TRBJ1-6; D is unresolved. V was cut by 4 bases and J by 0 bases, with 7 bases left in between. This CDR3 is built from 15 residues. The V gene's germline CDR1 is ENHRY and CDR2 SYGVKD. The CDR3 is CAISGRSSYNSPLHF. The CDR3 nucleotides read TGTGCCATCAGTGGCCGGAGCTCCTATAATTCACCCCTCCACTTT.

The table lists this clonotype with many counts. V and J are TRBV7-6 and TRBJ1-5; no clear D gene. CDR3 length equals 15 residues. CDR1 SGHVS and CDR2 FNYEAQ come from the germline V gene. Trimming cost V 1 base and J 3 bases, with 10 bases left between them. The CDR3 region is CASSLEPGFNQPQHF. The DNA for the CDR3 is TGTGCCAGCAGCTTAGAACCCGGATTCAATCAGCCCCAGCATTTT. Filled out from reference TRBV7-6 and TRBJ1-5, the complete variable domain reads GAGVSQSPRYKVTKRGQDVALRCDPISGHVSLYWYRQALGQGPEFLTYFNYEAQQDKSGLPNDRFSAERPEGSISTLTIQRTEQRDSAMYRCASSLEPGFNQPQHFGDGTRLSIL.